This T cell receptor beta chain comes out of a study of OX40 agonist ivuxolimab in advanced cancers. Across the whole study: Ivuxolimab doses were 0.01, 0.1, 0.3, 1.5, 3 or 10 mg/kg every 2 weeks.

Germline V CDR1 and CDR2: LNHDA, SQIVND (reference sequence). V dropped 7 bases and J dropped 5; count of bases not matched to a gene: 6. CDR3 length: 14 residues. Sequencing used immunoSEQ multiplex PCR; TCRdb keeps in-frame clones, though not all of them. The profile covers about 64,000 clones, with about 91% appearing a single time and roughly 0.45% taken by the ten largest. Sequencing was performed on CD4+ or CD8+ T cells sorted from blood, taken in a trial of the OX40 agonist ivuxolimab. The clonotype originates from an adult with an advanced solid tumor such as melanoma, head and neck, liver or kidney cancer. The chain couples TRBV19 to TRBJ2-1; 9 nucleotides align to TRBD2. DNA of the CDR3: TGTGCCAGTAAGAGACTAGCGGTAAACAATGAGCAGTTCTTC. Protein sequence: CASKRLAVNNEQFF.